This T cell receptor beta chain was sequenced for a study of blood T cell repertoires in COVID-19. The table came from immunoSEQ multiplex PCR; TCRdb's copy has only in-frame clones and leaves some out. Here the sample spans hundreds of thousands of clones, 75% to 90% being singletons. The V end was cut by 2 bases, the J end by 2 bases, with 7 bases between. The CDR3 extends over 14 amino acids. Germline V gene data show CDR1 as SEHNR and CDR2 as FQNEAQ (reference sequence). The sequence came from a woman in her thirties with active or convalescent COVID-19. The sample consisted of peripheral blood. The V and J genes are TRBV7-9 and TRBJ1-5, with D unclear. CDR3 residues: CASSLSGGNQPQHF. The CDR3 nucleotides read TGTGCCAGCAGCTTATCGGGTGGCAATCAGCCCCAGCATTTT.